A selection of T cell receptor beta chains follows, all from one sample in a study of T cell responses to AZD1222 COVID-19 vaccine. The data were produced by immunoSEQ multiplex PCR, yet TCRdb's version contains in-frame clones alone and is incomplete. The sample has around 160,000 clones; about 91% are singletons. The source material was peripheral blood, sampled 28 days after the second AZD1222 dose. The receptors stem from an adult who received the AZD1222 COVID-19 vaccine. Each CDR3 is given with its conserved first and last residue.

v_gene,j_gene,CDR3aa
TRBV10-3,TRBJ2-3,CATGTSGGGDTQYF
TRBV2,TRBJ1-3,CASSPPANPGNTIYF
TRBV10-3,TRBJ1-6,CANRGVGNSPLHF
TRBV12-3/TRBV12-4,TRBJ1-5,CASTVTHNQPQHF
TRBV7-2,TRBJ1-2,CASSTRLGHYGYTF
TRBV27,TRBJ1-6,CASSRQGARSSPLHF
TRBV20-1,TRBJ2-3,CSASHGTSTDTQYF
TRBV28,TRBJ1-1,CASSFSQGLGTEAFF
TRBV5-5,TRBJ1-1,CASTLMVMNTEAFF
TRBV6-2/TRBV6-3,TRBJ1-1,CASSDGPIMNTEAFF
TRBV6-5,TRBJ1-2,CASSYRGQYGYTF
TRBV18,TRBJ2-7,CASSWTEYEQYF
TRBV5-6,TRBJ1-6,CASSLVGQGASSPLHF
TRBV3-1/TRBV3-2,TRBJ1-2,CASSQHQGYGYTF
TRBV2,TRBJ1-5,CASSPGPAAPQHF
TRBV10-3,TRBJ2-2,CATYQNTGELFF
TRBV30,TRBJ1-3,CAWSRSSGNTIYF
TRBV2,TRBJ1-5,CASSEATVGQPQHF
TRBV18,TRBJ1-2,CASSPSGEFYGYTF
TRBV19,TRBJ1-5,CASTNREGYSNQPQHF
TRBV6-5,TRBJ1-5,CASMRDRSTYQPQHF
TRBV20-1,TRBJ1-2,CSASFQAHGYTF
TRBV3-1/TRBV3-2,TRBJ2-7,CASSHFDRGENEQYF
TRBV6-1,TRBJ1-5,CASSVSGTGGLSNQPQHF
TRBV19,TRBJ1-2,CASKAGDFNYGYTF
TRBV5-5,TRBJ2-4,CASSLGDRGWNF
TRBV7-2,TRBJ1-2,CASSSSGAFGDINYGYTF
TRBV6-5,TRBJ1-2,CASSYSGGGYTF
TRBV5-1,TRBJ1-1,CASSLFPGPDTEAFF
TRBV15,TRBJ1-4,CATSNPTNEKLFF
TRBV5-6,TRBJ2-1,CASSLVWRQSRNEQFF
TRBV9,TRBJ1-6,CASSVTGQVGSPLHF
TRBV11-1,TRBJ1-1,CASGRQGQTEAFF
TRBV5-6,TRBJ1-2,CASSWLWNGYTF
TRBV7-8,TRBJ2-1,CASRSRGGREFF
TRBV4-2,TRBJ2-3,CASSQGQGITDTQYF
TRBV19,TRBJ1-1,CASSPVVNTEAFF
TRBV12-5,TRBJ1-5,CASGSSNQPQHF
TRBV7-9,TRBJ2-2,CASSPPGGPTGELFF
TRBV30,TRBJ2-6,CAWSFFGANVLTF
TRBV19,TRBJ1-2,CASSILRVPHGYTF
TRBV5-8,TRBJ2-1,CASSPQGSTDNEQFF
TRBV7-9,TRBJ1-6,CASSLAQGGTLSPLHF
TRBV19,TRBJ1-1,CAVTRRETNTEAFF
TRBV19,TRBJ2-7,CASSTTGFSEQYF
TRBV11-2,TRBJ1-2,CASTPQPNYGYTF
TRBV13,TRBJ2-6,CASSWGRPPNVLTF
TRBV5-1,TRBJ1-4,CASSLGRGQKIF
TRBV29-1,TRBJ1-1,CSVRAGTEAFF
TRBV19,TRBJ1-6,CASSIQNSPLHF
TRBV6-1,TRBJ1-5,CASSEGGYSNQPQHF
TRBV6-1,TRBJ1-1,CASSDQGAGTEAFF
TRBV11-3,TRBJ2-7,CASSLEVGYEQYF
TRBV19,TRBJ1-1,CASSLRQGLFF
TRBV12-3/TRBV12-4,TRBJ1-1,CGSGRLHTEAFF
TRBV5-1,TRBJ1-2,CASSLMGGDGYTF
TRBV2,TRBJ1-6,CASRPLGGRPLHF
TRBV6-5,TRBJ1-2,CASRIDRLRSTF
TRBV19,TRBJ1-2,CASSPRGGIYGYTF